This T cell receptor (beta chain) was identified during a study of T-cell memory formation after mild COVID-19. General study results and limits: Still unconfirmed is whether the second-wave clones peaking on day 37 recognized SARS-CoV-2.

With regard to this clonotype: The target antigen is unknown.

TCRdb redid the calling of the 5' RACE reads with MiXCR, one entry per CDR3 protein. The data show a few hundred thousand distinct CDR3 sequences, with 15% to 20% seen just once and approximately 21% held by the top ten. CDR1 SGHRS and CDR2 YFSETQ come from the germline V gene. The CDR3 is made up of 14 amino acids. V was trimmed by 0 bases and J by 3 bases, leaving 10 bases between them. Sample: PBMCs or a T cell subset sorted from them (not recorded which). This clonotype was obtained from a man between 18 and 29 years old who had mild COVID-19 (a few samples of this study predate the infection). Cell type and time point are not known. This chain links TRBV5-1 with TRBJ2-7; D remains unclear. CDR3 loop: CASSLDPSYYEQYV. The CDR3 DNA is TGCGCCAGCAGCTTGGACCCCTCTTACTACGAGCAGTACGTC.